The rows below give T cell receptor beta chains drawn from one sample of a study of shared clonotypes between healthy human individuals. TCRdb's table, derived via immunoSEQ multiplex PCR, lists solely in-frame clones and lacks some. There are fewer than 1 million clones in the sample; approximately 96% occur only once, and under 0.25% lies in the top ten. Sequencing used naive CD8+ T cells sorted from blood. The receptors were gathered from a man aged 30 to 45 in good health. Each CDR3 is given with its conserved first and last residue. The order of the fields is J gene, clone size, D gene, V gene, CDR3 DNA, CDR3 protein. A D gene is named only where the DNA matches it firmly. The listing skips clone size in some rows; elsewhere it reads once, few, many or a size class.

j_call: TRBJ2-7
clone_size: NA
d_call: TRBD1
v_call: TRBV2
cdr3_nt: TGTGCCAGCAGTGAAGCGCGAGACAGGGCCTACGAGCAGTACTTC
cdr3_aa: CASSEARDRAYEQYF

j_call: TRBJ2-2
clone_size: NA
d_call: NA
v_call: TRBV7-6
cdr3_nt: TGTGCCAGCAGATCGAACACCGGGGAGCTGTTTTTT
cdr3_aa: CASRSNTGELFF

j_call: TRBJ2-2
clone_size: NA
d_call: NA
v_call: TRBV27
cdr3_nt: TGTGCCAGCAGCCTGGCTGGCCGGGAGCTGTTTTTT
cdr3_aa: CASSLAGRELFF

j_call: TRBJ2-7
clone_size: NA
d_call: NA
v_call: TRBV25-1
cdr3_nt: TGTGCCAGCAGTGGGGAAGCGGGTCGCTCCTACGAGCAGTACTTC
cdr3_aa: CASSGEAGRSYEQYF

j_call: TRBJ2-7
clone_size: NA
d_call: NA
v_call: TRBV25-1
cdr3_nt: TGTGCCAGCAGCGAGTCCTACGAGCAGTACTTC
cdr3_aa: CASSESYEQYF

j_call: TRBJ2-2
clone_size: NA
d_call: TRBD1
v_call: TRBV11-2
cdr3_nt: TGTGCCAGCAGAGCCACGATGGCAGGGGGATCCGGGGAGCTGTTTTTT
cdr3_aa: CASRATMAGGSGELFF

j_call: TRBJ2-3
clone_size: NA
d_call: TRBD2
v_call: TRBV7-9
cdr3_nt: TGTGCCAGCAGCTCTAGGACTAGCCCCACAGATACGCAGTATTTT
cdr3_aa: CASSSRTSPTDTQYF

j_call: TRBJ2-2
clone_size: once
d_call: NA
v_call: TRBV9
cdr3_nt: TGTGCCAGCAGCGCCCCGAGACAGGCGAACACCGGGGAGCTGTTTTTT
cdr3_aa: CASSAPRQANTGELFF

j_call: TRBJ2-7
clone_size: NA
d_call: NA
v_call: TRBV5-4
cdr3_nt: TGTGCCAGCAGCTTGGGGGTAGTTGCCTACGAGCAGTACTTC
cdr3_aa: CASSLGVVAYEQYF

j_call: TRBJ1-2
clone_size: NA
d_call: NA
v_call: TRBV29-1
cdr3_nt: TGCAGCGTCGATTCAAGCGGGATCCTCTATGGCTACACCTTC
cdr3_aa: CSVDSSGILYGYTF

j_call: TRBJ2-1
clone_size: once
d_call: TRBD2
v_call: TRBV10-3
cdr3_nt: TGTGCCATCAGACCACTAGCGAGTGACTACAATGAGCAGTTCTTC
cdr3_aa: CAIRPLASDYNEQFF

j_call: TRBJ2-3
clone_size: NA
d_call: NA
v_call: TRBV7-9
cdr3_nt: TGTGCCAGCAGCTTAGGGCGGACGGACCTGGGAGATACGCAGTATTTT
cdr3_aa: CASSLGRTDLGDTQYF

j_call: TRBJ1-3
clone_size: NA
d_call: TRBD1
v_call: TRBV9
cdr3_nt: TGTGCCAGCGCTGGGGGACAGAACTCTGGAAACACCATATATTTT
cdr3_aa: CASAGGQNSGNTIYF

j_call: TRBJ2-7
clone_size: NA
d_call: NA
v_call: TRBV27
cdr3_nt: TGTGCCAGCAGTCCCAGTCTTGCGGACTACGAGCAGTACTTC
cdr3_aa: CASSPSLADYEQYF

j_call: TRBJ2-7
clone_size: NA
d_call: NA
v_call: TRBV6-1
cdr3_nt: TGTGCCAGCAGTGAAGGTATGAGCTTCGGTGAGCAGTACTTC
cdr3_aa: CASSEGMSFGEQYF

j_call: TRBJ2-5
clone_size: NA
d_call: NA
v_call: TRBV11-1
cdr3_nt: TGTGCCAGCAGCTTAGCAGCGCTGGGACAAGAGACCCAGTACTTC
cdr3_aa: CASSLAALGQETQYF

j_call: TRBJ2-7
clone_size: once
d_call: NA
v_call: TRBV7-9
cdr3_nt: TGTGCCAGCAGCTTAGGTGATAGCGGCTCCTACGAGCAGTACTTC
cdr3_aa: CASSLGDSGSYEQYF

j_call: TRBJ2-7
clone_size: NA
d_call: NA
v_call: TRBV5-6
cdr3_nt: TGTGCCAGCAGCTTAGGCAGGCTATCCTACGAGCAGTACTTC
cdr3_aa: CASSLGRLSYEQYF

j_call: TRBJ1-2
clone_size: NA
d_call: NA
v_call: TRBV16
cdr3_nt: TGTGCCAGCAGCCAATCAGTGCGCCCAATAGAAAGTGGCTACACCTTC
cdr3_aa: CASSQSVRPIESGYTF

j_call: TRBJ1-5
clone_size: once
d_call: NA
v_call: TRBV7-9
cdr3_nt: TGTGCCAGCAGCTTAGGAGAGGGCAATCAGCCCCAGCATTTT
cdr3_aa: CASSLGEGNQPQHF

j_call: TRBJ2-2
clone_size: NA
d_call: NA
v_call: TRBV4-3
cdr3_nt: TGCGCCAGCAGCCACGAAGGCACCGGGGAGCTGTTTTTT
cdr3_aa: CASSHEGTGELFF

j_call: TRBJ1-1
clone_size: NA
d_call: NA
v_call: TRBV7-9
cdr3_nt: TGTGCCAGCAGCGGGCCGGCTTTAAGGAACACTGAAGCTTTCTTT
cdr3_aa: CASSGPALRNTEAFF

j_call: TRBJ2-7
clone_size: NA
d_call: TRBD1
v_call: TRBV5-6
cdr3_nt: TGTGCCAGCAGCCGGGACAGCTACGAGCAGTACTTC
cdr3_aa: CASSRDSYEQYF

j_call: TRBJ1-5
clone_size: NA
d_call: NA
v_call: TRBV30
cdr3_nt: TGTGCCTGGAATTTAGGGGGGGAGAGGCCCCAGCATTTT
cdr3_aa: CAWNLGGERPQHF

j_call: TRBJ2-5
clone_size: NA
d_call: NA
v_call: TRBV11-2
cdr3_nt: TGTGCCAGCAGCTCGCCAGAGACCCAGTACTTC
cdr3_aa: CASSSPETQYF

j_call: TRBJ2-1
clone_size: NA
d_call: NA
v_call: TRBV27
cdr3_nt: TGTGCCAGCAGTTTAAATAGGCGTGAGCAGTTCTTC
cdr3_aa: CASSLNRREQFF

j_call: TRBJ2-7
clone_size: NA
d_call: NA
v_call: TRBV6-5
cdr3_nt: TGTGCCAGCAGCCTGGACACTTCCTACGAGCAGTACTTC
cdr3_aa: CASSLDTSYEQYF

j_call: TRBJ2-5
clone_size: NA
d_call: NA
v_call: TRBV7-9
cdr3_nt: TGTGCCAGCAGCTTCCTGGGGTCGGGGGAAGAGACCCAGTACTTC
cdr3_aa: CASSFLGSGEETQYF

j_call: TRBJ2-7
clone_size: NA
d_call: TRBD2
v_call: TRBV13
cdr3_nt: TGTGCCAGCAGCTTAGGCCCCGGCCTAGCGGGAGACGGTTACGAGCAGTACTTC
cdr3_aa: CASSLGPGLAGDGYEQYF

j_call: TRBJ2-1
clone_size: NA
d_call: NA
v_call: TRBV14
cdr3_nt: TGTGCCAGCAGCCAGCGAAACAATGAGCAGTTCTTC
cdr3_aa: CASSQRNNEQFF

j_call: TRBJ2-3
clone_size: NA
d_call: TRBD1
v_call: TRBV4-2
cdr3_nt: TGTGCCAGCAGCAAACCGGGACAGGGAGTAGATACGCAGTATTTT
cdr3_aa: CASSKPGQGVDTQYF

j_call: TRBJ1-5
clone_size: NA
d_call: TRBD1
v_call: TRBV7-9
cdr3_nt: TGTGCCAGCAGCTACATAGGGACAGGGGGCCCTCAGCCCCAGCATTTT
cdr3_aa: CASSYIGTGGPQPQHF

j_call: TRBJ2-2
clone_size: NA
d_call: NA
v_call: TRBV6-5
cdr3_nt: TGTGCCAGCAGTTACTCTTCCCCATTAACCGGGGAGCTGTTTTTT
cdr3_aa: CASSYSSPLTGELFF

j_call: TRBJ2-7
clone_size: NA
d_call: TRBD2
v_call: TRBV15
cdr3_nt: TGTGCCACCAGCAGAGAGCGGACTAGCGGGTTGGGGCAGTACTTC
cdr3_aa: CATSRERTSGLGQYF

j_call: TRBJ1-2
clone_size: NA
d_call: TRBD1
v_call: TRBV27
cdr3_nt: TGTGCCAGCAGTGGGGACAGCAACTATGGCTACACCTTC
cdr3_aa: CASSGDSNYGYTF

j_call: TRBJ1-5
clone_size: NA
d_call: NA
v_call: TRBV21-1
cdr3_nt: TGTGCCAGCAGCAGTCGACAGGGCAGCAATCAGCCCCAGCATTTT
cdr3_aa: CASSSRQGSNQPQHF

j_call: TRBJ2-5
clone_size: NA
d_call: NA
v_call: TRBV7-6
cdr3_nt: TGTGCCAGCAGCTTAGTCTTTAACGACAGAGAACAAGAGACCCAGTACTTC
cdr3_aa: CASSLVFNDREQETQYF

j_call: TRBJ1-4
clone_size: NA
d_call: NA
v_call: TRBV19
cdr3_nt: TGTGCCAGTAGTAGCCTCGACAGGACGAATGAAAAACTGTTTTTT
cdr3_aa: CASSSLDRTNEKLFF

j_call: TRBJ2-1
clone_size: NA
d_call: TRBD2
v_call: TRBV11-2
cdr3_nt: TGTGCCAGCAGCTTAGCCCTGGCGGGAGTGTACAATGAGCAGTTCTTC
cdr3_aa: CASSLALAGVYNEQFF

j_call: TRBJ2-3
clone_size: NA
d_call: TRBD1
v_call: TRBV4-3
cdr3_nt: TGCGCCACCAGAGACAGGGATACAGATACGCAGTATTTT
cdr3_aa: CATRDRDTDTQYF

j_call: TRBJ2-7
clone_size: NA
d_call: TRBD1
v_call: TRBV5-4
cdr3_nt: TGTGCCAGCAGAGACAGGGACAGGGACTACGAGCAGTACTTC
cdr3_aa: CASRDRDRDYEQYF

j_call: TRBJ2-4
clone_size: few
d_call: NA
v_call: TRBV21-1
cdr3_nt: TGTGCCAGCAGCAAAGGCCGGGACATTCAGTACTTC
cdr3_aa: CASSKGRDIQYF

j_call: TRBJ2-1
clone_size: once
d_call: TRBD2
v_call: TRBV4-2
cdr3_nt: TGTGCCAGCAGCCAAGAGGGACTAGCGGGAGGTAATGAGCAGTTCTTC
cdr3_aa: CASSQEGLAGGNEQFF

j_call: TRBJ2-1
clone_size: once
d_call: TRBD2
v_call: TRBV29-1
cdr3_nt: TGCAGCGTTGAAGGCAAAACGGGACTAGTCTCACGTGAGCAGTTCTTC
cdr3_aa: CSVEGKTGLVSREQFF

j_call: TRBJ1-1
clone_size: NA
d_call: NA
v_call: TRBV13
cdr3_nt: TGTGCCAGCAGCTCCCCGGCCGTCAGCTTCACTGAAGCTTTCTTT
cdr3_aa: CASSSPAVSFTEAFF

j_call: TRBJ2-3
clone_size: once
d_call: TRBD2
v_call: TRBV7-9
cdr3_nt: TGTGCCAGCAGCTCCCCCTCCGGGACTAGCGGATTAACGCAGTATTTT
cdr3_aa: CASSSPSGTSGLTQYF

j_call: TRBJ2-1
clone_size: NA
d_call: NA
v_call: TRBV6-5
cdr3_nt: TGTGCCAGCAGCCCCCAGGGGAACTACAATGAGCAGTTCTTC
cdr3_aa: CASSPQGNYNEQFF

j_call: TRBJ1-1
clone_size: NA
d_call: TRBD1
v_call: TRBV29-1
cdr3_nt: TGCAGCGTTTTTAGGGACAGGCTCATGAACACTGAAGCTTTCTTT
cdr3_aa: CSVFRDRLMNTEAFF

j_call: TRBJ2-3
clone_size: NA
d_call: NA
v_call: TRBV5-1
cdr3_nt: TGCGCCAGCAACCCGCCCGGGACTTACACAGATACGCAGTATTTT
cdr3_aa: CASNPPGTYTDTQYF

j_call: TRBJ1-1
clone_size: NA
d_call: TRBD1
v_call: TRBV5-4
cdr3_nt: TGTGCCAGCAGCTTGGCGGGCAGGGGGGTGAACACTGAAGCTTTCTTT
cdr3_aa: CASSLAGRGVNTEAFF

j_call: TRBJ2-1
clone_size: NA
d_call: TRBD2
v_call: TRBV7-2
cdr3_nt: TGTGCCAGCAGCTTAGCGCGTCTAGCGGGAGATGAGCAGTTCTTC
cdr3_aa: CASSLARLAGDEQFF

j_call: TRBJ2-5
clone_size: NA
d_call: NA
v_call: TRBV5-8
cdr3_nt: TGTGCCAGCAGCTTGGTTAGCAACGCCGTACAAGAGACCCAGTACTTC
cdr3_aa: CASSLVSNAVQETQYF

j_call: TRBJ2-5
clone_size: NA
d_call: NA
v_call: TRBV14
cdr3_nt: TGTGCCAGCAGCCCCCTAACATACAGGGAAGAGACCCAGTACTTC
cdr3_aa: CASSPLTYREETQYF

j_call: TRBJ1-5
clone_size: NA
d_call: NA
v_call: TRBV5-6
cdr3_nt: TGTGCCAGCAGCTTGGACAATAGCAATCAGCCCCAGCATTTT
cdr3_aa: CASSLDNSNQPQHF

j_call: TRBJ2-7
clone_size: once
d_call: NA
v_call: TRBV5-1
cdr3_nt: TGCGCCAGCAGCTTGGCGGTCAACGCTGGGAACGAGCAGTACTTC
cdr3_aa: CASSLAVNAGNEQYF

j_call: TRBJ2-6
clone_size: NA
d_call: NA
v_call: TRBV29-1
cdr3_nt: TGCAGCGTCCAAGAAACAGGGATATTTAGCTCTGGGGCCAACGTCCTGACTTTC
cdr3_aa: CSVQETGIFSSGANVLTF

j_call: TRBJ2-2
clone_size: NA
d_call: NA
v_call: TRBV7-9
cdr3_nt: TGTGCCAGCAGCTTAGGACGGACCAACACCGGGGAGCTGTTTTTT
cdr3_aa: CASSLGRTNTGELFF

j_call: TRBJ2-3
clone_size: NA
d_call: TRBD2
v_call: TRBV7-9
cdr3_nt: TGTGCCAGCAGCTCAACCGGGACTAGCGGGAGTAAGACGCAGTATTTT
cdr3_aa: CASSSTGTSGSKTQYF

j_call: TRBJ2-5
clone_size: NA
d_call: TRBD2
v_call: TRBV5-4
cdr3_nt: TGTGCCAGCAGCTTCGGGCGGGAGAGAGAGACCCAGTACTTC
cdr3_aa: CASSFGRERETQYF